Listed below are T cell receptor beta chains from one sample, sequenced in a study of T cell responses to AZD1222 COVID-19 vaccine. Here immunoSEQ multiplex PCR was the method, and the copy in TCRdb shows in-frame clones only, minus some. The data show approximately 140,000 clones, 92% seen once. Sequences were derived from peripheral blood, sampled 28 days after the second AZD1222 dose. Receptor source: an adult who received the AZD1222 COVID-19 vaccine. Each CDR3 is given with its conserved first and last residue. A D gene is named only where the DNA matches it firmly. Clone size is stated in some rows and not others, as once, few, many or a class when expanded.

DNA,CDR3,V,J,D,size
TGCGCCAGCAGCCAAGATTTGGGGATCGGGGCCAACGTCCTGACTTTC,CASSQDLGIGANVLTF,TRBV4-3,TRBJ2-6,.,.
TGTGCCAGCAGCCAAAGGTCCCCGGAGCGGGGGGGTTCTGAGACCCAGTACTTC,CASSQRSPERGGSETQYF,TRBV3-1/TRBV3-2,TRBJ2-5,TRBD2,.
TGTGCCAGCAGCCAACAGGGCACCGGGGAGCTGTTTTTT,CASSQQGTGELFF,TRBV6-5,TRBJ2-2,.,.
TGTGCCAGCAGTGAAGGTTGGGGGGGCAATCAGCCCCAGCATTTT,CASSEGWGGNQPQHF,TRBV6-1,TRBJ1-5,.,.
TGTGCCAGCAGCTCCCCTGTAAGTATCGAGCAGTACTTC,CASSSPVSIEQYF,TRBV7-9,TRBJ2-7,.,.
TGTGCCAGCAGCTGGGGGAGGGAATCACCCCTCCACTTT,CASSWGRESPLHF,TRBV7-2,TRBJ1-6,.,.
TGTGCCAGCAGCTTAGCAGGGAGACAGGGGATAACTCAGCCCCAGCATTTT,CASSLAGRQGITQPQHF,TRBV7-9,TRBJ1-5,TRBD1,.
TGTGCCACCAGCAGAGTTGCGGTGAGGGAGGACAATGAGCAGTTCTTC,CATSRVAVREDNEQFF,TRBV15,TRBJ2-1,.,.
TGTGCCAGCAGTAATTCTCCGGGTAGCCAAGAGACCCAGTACTTC,CASSNSPGSQETQYF,TRBV6-6,TRBJ2-5,.,.
TGTGCCAGCAGTTTATCATCTGGATTCAATCAGCCCCAGCATTTT,CASSLSSGFNQPQHF,TRBV28,TRBJ1-5,.,.
TGTGCCAGTACGCCCAGGGAGGTTATACAGGGGTTTGGGCCCCAGCATTTT,CASTPREVIQGFGPQHF,TRBV19,TRBJ1-5,TRBD1,.
TGTGCCAGCACCCTACTTAGCGGGTCCTCTGGAAACACCATATATTTT,CASTLLSGSSGNTIYF,TRBV21-1,TRBJ1-3,.,.
TGTGCCAGCAGTAGGACCTCCCGTCGAAATGAGCAGTTCTTC,CASSRTSRRNEQFF,TRBV25-1,TRBJ2-1,.,.
TGTGCCAGCAGCTTAGGGACCGCCGCGACCTACGAGCAGTACTTC,CASSLGTAATYEQYF,TRBV7-8,TRBJ2-7,.,.
TGTGCCAGCAGTTGGGGGCCCGGGGCGCCCCAGCATTTT,CASSWGPGAPQHF,TRBV6-5,TRBJ1-5,.,.
TGCAGCGTGACGGAATGGGGGCTCGACTACGAGCAGTACTTC,CSVTEWGLDYEQYF,TRBV29-1,TRBJ2-7,.,.
TGTGCCACGGGACACGGATCACCTGAAGCTTTCTTT,CATGHGSPEAFF,TRBV15,TRBJ1-1,.,few
TGTGCCAGCAGTGCCCCAACAGATACGCAGTATTTT,CASSAPTDTQYF,TRBV9,TRBJ2-3,.,.
TGTGCCAGCAAGGGGGGGGGAAAGCCCAACTATGGCTACACCTTC,CASKGGGKPNYGYTF,TRBV27,TRBJ1-2,.,.
TGTGCCAGCAGCTTGAACACAGGGTCGTCTGCTTTCTTT,CASSLNTGSSAFF,TRBV7-9,TRBJ1-1,.,.
TGTGCCAGCAACGATGGGGCTCCCGTTGAAGAGACCCAGTACTTC,CASNDGAPVEETQYF,TRBV2,TRBJ2-5,.,once
TGTGCCAGCAGCATCTCCCAAGTGGGTATTTCACCCCTCCACTTT,CASSISQVGISPLHF,TRBV27,TRBJ1-6,.,.
TGTGCCAGCAGTTTTGGACCCATCACCGGGGAGCTGTTTTTT,CASSFGPITGELFF,TRBV27,TRBJ2-2,.,.
TGCGCCAGCAGCCAAGAATCGGGGGGCGGCCCCTACGAGCAGTACTTC,CASSQESGGGPYEQYF,TRBV4-3,TRBJ2-7,.,.